This TCR beta chain was sequenced for a study of cytomegalovirus exposure and HLA in healthy donors (dated by TCRdb to about 2017). Notes on the research overall: A later analysis indicated that the 100 to 150 validation repertoires were generated on the platform also employed for the 700 or so repertoires of the first cohort. In addition to the first cohort of 650 to 800 subjects, a separate validation cohort of around 110 different subjects was used. The study combined high-throughput TCR immunosequencing, statistical association of individual TCRs with disease status, and machine learning to predict cytomegalovirus infection status. The study aimed to test whether cataloging public T cell receptors could reveal signatures of past pathogen exposure.

Notes on this clone: No cognate antigen has been identified for it. Per-base quality was not reported, and no clone a single base away is much larger than it.

What the research found in general, with its limitations: While some public TCRs were present in many individuals, most TCR sequences turned up only very rarely across donors. All 110 or so repertoires were used to score co-occurrence in the validation cohort in a later analysis, because that analysis had no HLA typing for the cohort. Subsequent analysis determined that TCRs grouped into clusters in the first cohort also showed a tendency toward co-occurrence across the roughly 130 validation repertoires, and about 94% of cluster scores exceeded 0. A total of about 150 TCR beta chains were listed by the study as associated with cytomegalovirus. The classifier was reported to diagnose cytomegalovirus status with high specificity and sensitivity in both the original and validation cohorts. Three of the identified cytomegalovirus-associated TCR beta chains were confirmed in vitro to be specific for cytomegalovirus antigens. The authors suggested that the approach could potentially be generalized to other disease states and immunological phenotypes.

Donors formed part of the validation cohort, which comprised fewer than 150 subjects and was distinct from the first cohort of 550 to 850 subjects. Library generation was performed with the immunoSEQ multiplex PCR assay. Per the source publication's procedure: A statistical classification framework was built to diagnose cytomegalovirus status from the catalog of TCR beta chain sequences. TCRdb's version of the immuneACCESS table is confined to in-frame rearrangements and falls short of the full clone set. An unresolved V gene accounts for under half of the shortfall where checked; the remainder is of unknown origin. V and J calls and clone size come straight from that table; D and trimming were deduced from the DNA. The sample yields roughly 60,000 clones; 95% to 96% were counted once. The ten largest account for roughly 0.98% of the sample. The CDR3, cysteine through phenylalanine, is 13 amino acids long. The read is trimmed to its CDR3 DNA, 39 bases read in frame from base 1.

Specimen: PBMCs. The receptor chain draws on TRBV21-1 and TRBJ2-7; the table's TRBD2 call for D was not verified on the DNA. TRBV21-1 is reported as a pseudogene. The receptor was derived from a man in his late teens or twenties in good health and CMV-seronegative. This receptor has the CDR3 CASSSTWFNEQYF. The DNA is as follows: TGTGCCAGCAGCTCGACTTGGTTTAACGAGCAGTACTTC.